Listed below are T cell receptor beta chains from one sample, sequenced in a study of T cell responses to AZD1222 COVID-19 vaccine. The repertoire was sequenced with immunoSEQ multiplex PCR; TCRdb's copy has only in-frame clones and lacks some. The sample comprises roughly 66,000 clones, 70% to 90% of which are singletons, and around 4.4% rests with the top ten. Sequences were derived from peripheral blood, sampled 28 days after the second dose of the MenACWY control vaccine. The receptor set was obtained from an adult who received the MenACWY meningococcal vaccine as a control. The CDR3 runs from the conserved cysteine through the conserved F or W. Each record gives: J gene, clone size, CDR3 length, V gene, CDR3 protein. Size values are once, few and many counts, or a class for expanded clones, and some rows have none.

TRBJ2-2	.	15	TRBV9	CASSTRQGHTGELFF
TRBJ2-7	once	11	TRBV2	CASSTAYEQYF
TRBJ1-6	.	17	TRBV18	CASSPPGSLPGNSPLHF
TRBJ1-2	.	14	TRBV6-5	CASREDSPPYGYTF
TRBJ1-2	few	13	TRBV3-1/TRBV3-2	CASSRGVNYGYTF
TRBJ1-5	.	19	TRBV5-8	CASEDELAPGGYGNQPQHF
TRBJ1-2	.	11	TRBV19	CASRGSYGYTF
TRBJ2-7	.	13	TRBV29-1	CSVEGLDTYEQYF
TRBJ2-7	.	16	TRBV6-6	CASSYSTPGEYYEQYF
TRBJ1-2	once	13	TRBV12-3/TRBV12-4	CATLPDSNYGYTF
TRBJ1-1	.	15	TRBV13	CASSPVEEGNTEAFF
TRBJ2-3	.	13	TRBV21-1	CASSKLSKGTQYF
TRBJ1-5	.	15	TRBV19	CASSGDSLSNQPQHF
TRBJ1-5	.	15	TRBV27	CASSLRGDSNQPQHF
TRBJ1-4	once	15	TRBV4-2	CASSQPGTAGGKLFF
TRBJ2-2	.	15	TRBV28	CASSDSHGNTGELFF
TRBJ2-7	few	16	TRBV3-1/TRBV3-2	CASSQRPSGVSYEQYF
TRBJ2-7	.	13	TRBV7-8	CASSLARTYEQYF
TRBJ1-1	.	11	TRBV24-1	CATSRALLDFF
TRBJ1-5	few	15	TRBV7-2	CASSSGTQYNQPQHF
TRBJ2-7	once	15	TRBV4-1	CASSQVGTGPYEQYF
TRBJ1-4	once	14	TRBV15	CATLKGLVNEKLFF
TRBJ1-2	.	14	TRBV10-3	CAISNGQGGYGYTF
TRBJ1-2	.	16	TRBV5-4	CASSLAGDRLGVGYTF
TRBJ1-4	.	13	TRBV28	CASQTATNEKLFF
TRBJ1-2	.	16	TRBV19	CARRGDGRPRNYGYTF
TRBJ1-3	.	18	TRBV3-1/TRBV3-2	CASSQGPQGTNSGNTIYF
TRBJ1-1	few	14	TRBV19	CASSIEGANTEAFF
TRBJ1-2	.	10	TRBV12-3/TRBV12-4	CASSSRGYTF
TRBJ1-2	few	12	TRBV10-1	CASSDSEGGYTF
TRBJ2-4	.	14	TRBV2	CASSVLRGENIQYF
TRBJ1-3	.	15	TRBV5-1	CASSLDGGSGNTIYF
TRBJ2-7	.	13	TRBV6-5	CASRPTGEYEQYF
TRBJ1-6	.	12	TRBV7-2	CATGTGNSPLHF
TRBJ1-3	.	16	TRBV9	CASSVGGVFSGNTIYF
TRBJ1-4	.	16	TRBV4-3	CASSQDGGRGPEKLFF
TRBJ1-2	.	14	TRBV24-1	CATSEGNSDYGYTF
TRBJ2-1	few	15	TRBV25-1	CASSDRAGLDNEQFF
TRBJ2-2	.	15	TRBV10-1	CASRPGQGDTGELFF
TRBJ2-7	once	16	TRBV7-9	CASSLEVLEVGYEQYF
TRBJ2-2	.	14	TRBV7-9	CASSLRGATGELFF
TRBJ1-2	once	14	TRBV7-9	CASSSGQGGHGYTF
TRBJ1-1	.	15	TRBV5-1	CASSTLQGVGTEAFF
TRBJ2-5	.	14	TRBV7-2	CASSLGDSRETQYF
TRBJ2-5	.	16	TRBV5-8	CACQQLRGGGRETQYF
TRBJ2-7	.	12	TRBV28	CASSLYRYEQYF
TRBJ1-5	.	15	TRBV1	CTSSQGTVSNQPQHF
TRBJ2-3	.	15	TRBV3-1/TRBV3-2	CASSQVSTGQDTQYF
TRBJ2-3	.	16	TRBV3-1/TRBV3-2	CASSPPNILPPNTQYF
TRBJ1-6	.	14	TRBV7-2	CASSSGSPNSPLHF
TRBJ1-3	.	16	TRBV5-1	CASSFGEYTGGNTIYF
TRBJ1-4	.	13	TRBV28	CASTDWGGEKLFF
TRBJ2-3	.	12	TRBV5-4	CASSLVGNTQYF
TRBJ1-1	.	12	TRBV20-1	CSASRTLTEAFF
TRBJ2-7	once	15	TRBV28	CASSGPGLAGDEQYF
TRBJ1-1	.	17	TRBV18	CASSILGQGASNTEAFF
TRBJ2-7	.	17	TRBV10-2	CASSDHTSGRAVYEQYF
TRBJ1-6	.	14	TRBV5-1	CASSRAGQNSPLHF
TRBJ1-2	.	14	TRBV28	CASRWTGGIYGYTF
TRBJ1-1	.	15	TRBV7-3	CASSLSGGQGTEAFF